These 28 T cell receptor beta chains originate from one sample sequenced in a study of T cell responses to AZD1222 COVID-19 vaccine. The table came from immunoSEQ multiplex PCR; TCRdb's copy has only in-frame clones and leaves some out. The profile shows tens of thousands of clones, more than 75% of them singletons. Sequenced material: peripheral blood, taken on day 0 of MenACWY control vaccination. Receptor source: an adult in good health.

This clone was counted once. Other DNA sequences in the same sample also yield this CDR3. The chain has TRBV11-3 and TRBJ2-7; D unresolved. This CDR3 is built from 11 residues. The germline CDR1 and CDR2 sequences are SGHNT and YENEEA. The V and J ends lost 1 base and 6 bases respectively, with 4 bases between them. CDR3 in amino acids: CASSLGSEQYF. The CDR3, as DNA: TGTGCCAGCAGCTTAGGGAGCGAGCAGTACTTC.

V gene TRBV20-1 combines with J gene TRBJ2-3, with D uncertain. The CDR3 runs to 11 residues. The ends were cut back, 4 bases at V and 3 bases at J, with 5 bases in the middle. CDR1 and CDR2 (germline): DFQATT, SNEGSKA (reference sequence). CDR3 in amino acids: CSAKRTDTQYF. CDR3 in DNA: TGCAGTGCTAAACGGACAGATACGCAGTATTTT.

The chain uses TRBV14 and TRBJ1-2; a possible D gene is TRBD1 (5 bases). Trimming left V 3 bases short and J 4 bases short, with 9 bases between. The CDR3 covers 13 residues. CDR1 is SGHDN and CDR2 is FVKESK in the germline V gene. The CDR3 bases are TGTGCCAGCAGCCACCAGGGATTCTATGGCTACACCTTC. Its translation is CASSHQGFYGYTF. Full variable domain (remainder filled in from reference TRBV14 and TRBJ1-2): EAGVTQFPSHSVIEKGQTVTLRCDPISGHDNLYWYRRVMGKEIKFLLHFVKESKQDESGMPNNRFLAERTGGTYSTLKVQPAELEDSGVYFCASSHQGFYGYTFGSGTRLTVV.

This chain uses TRBV28 with TRBJ1-1; 7 bases are shared with TRBD1. CDR3 size: 14 residues. Per the germline V gene, CDR1 is MDHEN and CDR2 is SYDVKM. Losses at the gene ends were 4 bases for V and 11 bases for J; bases not matched to a gene: 13. CDR3 in amino acids: CASSSPGTDTWAFF. The CDR3 DNA reads TGTGCCAGCAGTTCCCCCGGGACAGACACTTGGGCTTTCTTT.

The rearrangement uses TRBV12-3 or TRBV12-4 and TRBJ1-2, with unresolved D. CDR3 size: 12 residues. Trimming cost V 4 bases and J 8 bases, with 11 bases left between them. Written as DNA, the CDR3 is TGTGCCAGCAGTTCCCTAGCGGGGGGCTACACCTTC. It specifies CASSSLAGGYTF.

The rearrangement uses TRBV7-2 and TRBJ2-2, with D maybe TRBD2 (7 bases). V lost 5 bases and J lost 5, with 12 bases in between. Germline loops: CDR1 SGHTA, CDR2 FQGNSA. The CDR3 contains 14 residues. CDR3 sequence: CASSARGGTGELFF. CDR3 in DNA: TGTGCCAGCAGCGCTAGGGGGGGGACCGGGGAGCTGTTTTTT. Filled out from reference TRBV7-2 and TRBJ2-2, the complete variable domain reads GAGVSQSPSNKVTEKGKDVELRCDPISGHTALYWYRQSLGQGLEFLIYFQGNSAPDKSGLPSDRFSAERTGGSVSTLTIQRTQQEDSAVYLCASSARGGTGELFFGEGSRLTVL.

This chain uses TRBV4-2 with TRBJ1-3; D remains unclear. CDR1 LGHNA and CDR2 YNFKEQ come from the germline V gene. Trimming removed 0 bases at V and 3 bases at J, with 12 bases between. CDR3 size: 16 residues. CDR3: CASSQEAKSGGNTIYF. As DNA, the CDR3 is TGTGCCAGCAGCCAAGAGGCGAAGTCGGGTGGAAACACCATATATTTT.

J is TRBJ2-6 and V is TRBV27; TRBD2 matches 7 bases. In germline, CDR1 is MNHEY, CDR2 SMNVEV (reference sequence). V shed 3 bases and J 1 base; nucleotides not matched to a gene: 0. This CDR3 region has 15 residues. CDR3 amino acids: CASSFGGSGANVLTF. The CDR3 nucleotides are TGTGCCAGCAGTTTCGGGGGGTCTGGGGCCAACGTCCTGACTTTC.

The chain couples TRBV5-1 to TRBJ1-1; 7 positions agree with TRBD1. Germline lookup yields CDR1 SGHRS and CDR2 YFSETQ. This CDR3 comprises 14 residues. The ends lost 2 bases at V and 3 bases at J; junction bases unmatched: 4. CDR3 bases: TGCGCCAGCAGCTTTACCGACAGGGACACTGAAGCTTTCTTT. It is translated as CASSFTDRDTEAFF.

The chain employs TRBV28 and TRBJ2-7; 8 bases match TRBD1. This CDR3 has 14 amino acids. From germline, CDR1 is MDHEN and CDR2 SYDVKM. With 6 bases clipped from V and 3 bases from J, the junction kept 7 bases outside the gene matches. CDR3 in DNA: TGTGCCAGCAGCCGTCGGACAGGGAGCTACGAGCAGTACTTC. Translating it yields CASSRRTGSYEQYF.

DNA of the CDR3: TGTGCCAGCAGTCGCGACGAGGCAGCTAACTATGGCTACACCTTC. Protein sequence: CASSRDEAANYGYTF. This rearrangement joins TRBV6-2 or TRBV6-3 to TRBJ1-2; unclear D gene. The CDR3 is 15 amino acids. Deletions cut 5 bases from V and 0 bases from J, with 13 bases between. The V gene's germline CDR1 is MNHEY and CDR2 SVGEGT.

This clone occurred once. J is TRBJ1-6 and V is TRBV5-6; D call uncertain. V was clipped by 2 bases and J by 1 base, with 10 bases between them. Germline lookup yields CDR1 SGHDT and CDR2 YYEEEE. The CDR3 is made up of 16 amino acids. CDR3: CASSLGPISYNSPLHF. The DNA of the CDR3 is TGTGCCAGCAGCTTAGGCCCCATTTCCTATAATTCACCCCTCCACTTT.

CDR3 sequence reads: CASSQEGGTDTQYF. The CDR3 bases are TGTGCCAGCAGCCAAGAGGGAGGCACAGATACGCAGTATTTT. The chain recombines TRBV3-1 (or the pseudogene TRBV3-2) with TRBJ2-3; D possibly corresponds to TRBD2 (5 bases). Germline V gene data show CDR1 as LGHDT and CDR2 as YNNKEL (reference sequence). The CDR3 is made up of 14 amino acids. Trimming left V 0 bases short and J 1 base short, with 5 bases between.

The chain couples TRBV6-2 or TRBV6-3 to TRBJ2-3, with D possibly being TRBD2 (5 bases). The CDR3 loop spans 14 amino acids. Germline V gene lookup returns CDR1 MNHEY and CDR2 SVGEGT. V dropped 4 bases and J dropped 9 bases, with 17 bases sitting between them. CDR3 protein: CASSSGISWFTQYF. In DNA, the CDR3 is TGTGCCAGCAGTTCCGGGATTTCCTGGTTCACGCAGTATTTT.

A single count supports this clone. The V gene is TRBV7-2, the J gene TRBJ2-7, with D possibly matching TRBD2 (7 bases). CDR1 is SGHTA and CDR2 is FQGNSA in the germline V gene. Trimming pared 1 base from V and 7 bases from J, leaving 17 bases between. This CDR3 is built from 15 residues. The CDR3 is CASSLEGTLGGEQYF. As DNA, the CDR3 is TGTGCCAGCAGCTTAGAGGGGACACTGGGGGGGGAGCAGTACTTC.

V gene TRBV9 combines with J gene TRBJ1-1; D is undetermined. The CDR3 is 16 amino acids. V lost 0 bases, J lost 1 base, and 13 bases lay in between. Looked up from germline, CDR1 is SGDLS and CDR2 is YYNGEE. The chain's CDR3 is CASSVAPNYRNTEAFF. CDR3 in DNA: TGTGCCAGCAGCGTAGCTCCAAATTATCGGAACACTGAAGCTTTCTTT.

The rearrangement joins TRBV2 to TRBJ2-7, with D tentatively TRBD2 (7 bases). V lost 8 bases, J lost 5 bases, and 22 bases lay in between. Per germline, CDR1 SNHLY and CDR2 FYNNEI. The CDR3 runs to 15 residues. The chain's CDR3 is CASRYSEGGVHEQYF. CDR3 sequence (DNA): TGTGCCAGCCGTTACTCTGAGGGGGGGGTCCACGAGCAGTACTTC.

This chain joins TRBV29-1 and TRBJ1-1, with 7 bases that match TRBD1. The CDR3 contains 13 residues. Germline values: CDR1 SQVTM, CDR2 ANQGSEA. After removal of 7 bases from V and 3 bases from J, the junction contained 8 bases not matched to a gene. DNA of the CDR3: TGCAGCGGTCAGGGGGACGGGGACACTGAAGCTTTCTTT. Amino acid sequence: CSGQGDGDTEAFF.

V gene TRBV28 combines with J gene TRBJ2-1; perhaps TRBD1 as D (5 bases). The CDR3 runs 14 residues. V lost 3 bases and J lost 3, with 9 bases in between. Germline V gene data show CDR1 as MDHEN and CDR2 as SYDVKM. CDR3: CASSLAGFYNEQFF. In DNA, the CDR3 is TGTGCCAGCAGTTTGGCAGGGTTCTACAATGAGCAGTTCTTC.

This chain joins TRBV4-3 and TRBJ1-6; D call uncertain. This CDR3 spans 15 amino acids. CDR1 is LGHNA, CDR2 YSLEER, per germline. The V and J ends lost 1 base and 7 bases respectively, with 11 bases between them. The CDR3 DNA is TGCGCCAGCAGCCAAGGGGTGCGGATAAATTCACCCCTCCACTTT. Its protein is CASSQGVRINSPLHF.

By its share, this clone is hyperexpanded. This chain joins TRBV28 and TRBJ2-7; no clear D. The ends were cut back, 1 base at V and 5 bases at J, with 12 bases in the middle. CDR3 length: 14 amino acids. The V gene's germline CDR1 is MDHEN and CDR2 SYDVKM. Here the CDR3 DNA reads TGTGCCAGCAGTTTATTAGGCCAGGAGCACGAGCAGTACTTC. As protein: CASSLLGQEHEQYF.

This rearrangement joins TRBV28 to TRBJ1-4; D is unresolved. The CDR3 has 12 residues. Germline CDR1 reads MDHEN; CDR2 reads SYDVKM. Trimming left V 5 bases short and J 8 bases short, with 9 bases between. In DNA, the CDR3 is TGTGCCAGCAGTCTTATAGGAGAAAAACTGTTTTTT. Translated: CASSLIGEKLFF.

The chain combines TRBV13 with TRBJ2-7; the match to TRBD2 covers 7 bases. The CDR3 sequence is 12 residues long. Unmatched junction bases numbered 7, after V lost 7 bases and J lost 7 bases. CDR1 is PRHDT and CDR2 is FYEKMQ in the germline V gene (reference sequence). CDR3 in amino acids: CASTRRGEEQYF. CDR3 coding DNA: TGTGCCAGCACCCGCCGGGGGGAGGAGCAGTACTTC.

V is TRBV28 and J is TRBJ2-7; 7 bases map to TRBD1. Germline values: CDR1 MDHEN, CDR2 SYDVKM. CDR3 size: 14 residues. Losses at the gene ends were 2 bases for V and 5 bases for J; bases not matched to a gene: 6. This chain's CDR3 is CASSLRQGNNEQYF. DNA for the CDR3: TGTGCCAGCAGTTTACGACAGGGTAACAACGAGCAGTACTTC.

The chain combines TRBV7-9 with TRBJ1-1; D gene ambiguous. Germline CDR1 and CDR2: SEHNR and FQNEAQ (reference sequence). Trimming stripped 4 bases from V and 0 bases from J, with 18 bases between. This CDR3 has 17 residues. The chain's CDR3 is CASSSPVERLMNTEAFF. CDR3 DNA sequence: TGTGCCAGCAGCTCTCCGGTTGAACGGCTTATGAACACTGAAGCTTTCTTT.

J is TRBJ2-2 and V is TRBV28; 9 bases match TRBD2. Trimming cost V 5 bases and J 5 bases; bases outside gene matches: 9. This CDR3 has 16 residues. Germline CDR1 MDHEN, CDR2 SYDVKM. The CDR3 reads CASSRGLASPTGELFF. The CDR3, as DNA: TGTGCCAGCAGTCGCGGACTAGCGTCACCGACCGGGGAGCTGTTTTTT.

The chain employs TRBV27 and TRBJ2-1; TRBD1 is a possible D gene (6 bases). V was shortened by 3 bases and J by 4 bases, with 19 bases between the two germline ends. The CDR3 is 17 amino acids. Germline loops: CDR1 MNHEY, CDR2 SMNVEV (reference sequence). The CDR3 spells CASSLGQESYAYNEQFF. The CDR3 DNA is TGTGCCAGCAGTTTGGGACAAGAGTCCTACGCTTACAATGAGCAGTTCTTC.

The CDR3 is CASRLPRGPNTGELFF. The CDR3 nucleotides read TGCGCCAGCAGACTCCCCAGGGGGCCGAACACCGGGGAGCTGTTTTTT. The rearrangement links TRBV5-1 to TRBJ2-2, with 8 bases fitting TRBD1. Losses at the gene ends were 5 bases for V and 0 bases for J; bases not matched to a gene: 6. Germline CDR1 reads SGHRS; CDR2 reads YFSETQ. This CDR3 contains 16 residues.